This T cell receptor beta chain was identified during a study of T cells expressing NK-cell markers. From the 5' RACE reads, TCRdb lists one entry per CDR3 protein and no DNA. This sample's table has fewer than 400,000 distinct CDR3 sequences. This CDR3 contains 13 residues. CDR1 is SEHNR and CDR2 is FQNEAQ in the germline V gene (reference sequence). Sequences were obtained from blood T cells: a sorted CD56 or NKG2C T cell subset, CD4+ or CD8+ T cells, or bulk PBMC T cells (not recorded which). The V gene is TRBV7-9, the J gene TRBJ2-5; TCRdb's D call of TRBD1 is untestable without DNA. This TCR was sampled from a man aged 18-75 years in good health. CDR3 amino acids: CASRGTGQETQYF.